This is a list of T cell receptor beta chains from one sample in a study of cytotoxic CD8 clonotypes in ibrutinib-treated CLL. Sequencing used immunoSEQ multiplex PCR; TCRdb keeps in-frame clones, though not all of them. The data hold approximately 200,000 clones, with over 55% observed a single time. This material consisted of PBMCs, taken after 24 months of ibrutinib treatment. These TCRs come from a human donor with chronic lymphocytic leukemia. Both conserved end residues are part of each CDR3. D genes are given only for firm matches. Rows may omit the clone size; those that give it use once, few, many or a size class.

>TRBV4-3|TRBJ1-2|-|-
CASSQGGGVDWDGYTF
TGCGCCAGCAGCCAAGGCGGAGGAGTCGATTGGGATGGCTACACCTTC
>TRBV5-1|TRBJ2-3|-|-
CASSDLLSPGTDTQYF
TGCGCCAGCAGCGACCTCCTAAGTCCCGGCACAGATACGCAGTATTTT
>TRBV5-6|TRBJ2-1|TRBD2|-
CASSLFWTSGTTEQFF
TGTGCCAGCAGCTTGTTTTGGACTAGCGGTACTACTGAGCAGTTCTTC
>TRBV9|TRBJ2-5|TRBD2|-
CASSPHPGLAGYQETQYF
TGTGCCAGCAGCCCGCACCCCGGACTAGCGGGTTACCAAGAGACCCAGTACTTC
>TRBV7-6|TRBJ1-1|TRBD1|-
CASSLGPLTGMNTEAFF
TGTGCCAGCAGCTTAGGCCCATTGACAGGGATGAACACTGAAGCTTTCTTT
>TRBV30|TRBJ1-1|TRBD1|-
CAWSGGRGQGTEAFF
TGTGCCTGGAGCGGGGGGCGTGGACAGGGGACTGAAGCTTTCTTT
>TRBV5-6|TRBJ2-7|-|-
CASSWRGLGEQYF
TGTGCCAGCAGTTGGAGGGGGCTGGGGGAGCAGTACTTC
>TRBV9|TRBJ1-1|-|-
CASSRETEAFF
TGTGCCAGCAGCAGGGAGACTGAAGCTTTCTTT
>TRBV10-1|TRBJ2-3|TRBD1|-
CATDRGLVDTQYF
TGCGCCACCGACAGGGGGCTGGTAGATACGCAGTATTTT
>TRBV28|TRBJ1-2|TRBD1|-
CASSFTVGQGSRGGYTF
TGTGCCAGCAGTTTCACAGTAGGACAGGGGTCGAGAGGTGGCTACACCTTC
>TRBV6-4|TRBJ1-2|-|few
CASRLTAYGYTF
TGTGCCAGCCGATTGACAGCCTATGGCTACACCTTC
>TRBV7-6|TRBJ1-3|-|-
CASSMTGAAGNTIYF
TGTGCCAGCAGCATGACTGGGGCGGCTGGAAACACCATATATTTT
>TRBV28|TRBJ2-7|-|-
CASSLIAGSNYEQYF
TGTGCCAGCAGTTTAATCGCTGGCAGCAACTACGAGCAGTACTTC
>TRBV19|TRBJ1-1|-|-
CASSLQVQNTEAFF
TGTGCCAGTAGCTTACAGGTTCAGAACACTGAAGCTTTCTTT
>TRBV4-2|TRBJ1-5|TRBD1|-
CASSQVTGDQPQHF
TGTGCCAGCAGCCAAGTCACAGGGGATCAGCCCCAGCATTTT
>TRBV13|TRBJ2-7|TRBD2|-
CASSPRTSGTAWEQYF
TGTGCCAGCAGCCCCCGGACTAGCGGGACCGCATGGGAGCAGTACTTC
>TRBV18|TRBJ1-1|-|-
CASSPPGSQRKTEAFF
TGTGCCAGCTCACCACCCGGTAGTCAGCGGAAAACTGAAGCTTTCTTT
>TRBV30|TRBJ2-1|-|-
CASLSGKTGYNEQFF
TGTGCCTCCCTAAGTGGCAAAACGGGGTACAATGAGCAGTTCTTC
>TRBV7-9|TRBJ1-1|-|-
CAGSGSMNTEAFF
TGTGCCGGGTCAGGGAGCATGAACACTGAAGCTTTCTTT
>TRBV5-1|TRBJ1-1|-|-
CASSLSGGRTEAFF
TGCGCCAGCAGCTTGTCCGGGGGCCGGACTGAAGCTTTCTTT
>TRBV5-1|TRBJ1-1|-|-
CASSLVDTRAEAFF
TGCGCCAGCAGCTTGGTGGACACGAGGGCTGAAGCTTTCTTT
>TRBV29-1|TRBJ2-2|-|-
CSVEQNTGELFF
TGCAGCGTTGAGCAGAACACCGGGGAGCTGTTTTTT